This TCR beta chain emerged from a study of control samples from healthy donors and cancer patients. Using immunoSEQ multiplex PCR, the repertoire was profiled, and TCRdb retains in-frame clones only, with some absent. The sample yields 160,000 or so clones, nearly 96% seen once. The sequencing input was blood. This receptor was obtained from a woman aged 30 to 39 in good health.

CDR3 in DNA: TGCGCCAGCAGCCCCGGGAGAAAAGCTTTCTTT. Encoded protein: CASSPGRKAFF. The chain has TRBV4-1 and TRBJ1-1; D is uncertain. Per germline, CDR1 MGHRA and CDR2 YSYEKL. The ends were cut back, 4 bases at V and 9 bases at J, with 9 bases in the middle. CDR3 length equals 11 residues.